One and the same sample provided the 21 T cell receptor beta chains below, sequenced in a study of blood T cell repertoires in COVID-19. The assay was immunoSEQ multiplex PCR, and TCRdb's table has in-frame clones only and misses some. The sample lists a few hundred thousand clones; 87% were seen once. Sequencing was done on a sample of peripheral blood. These receptors originate from a man between 18 and 35 years old with active or convalescent COVID-19.

The V call is TRBV29-1, the J call TRBJ2-1; 10 bases are a match to TRBD2. CDR3 length: 16 amino acids. Germline V gene data show CDR1 as SQVTM and CDR2 as ANQGSEA. V dropped 8 bases and J dropped 7; count of bases not matched to a gene: 17. The CDR3 reads CSTLGRAGGSGNEQFF. CDR3 nucleotides: TGCAGCACCCTCGGCCGAGCGGGGGGGTCGGGGAATGAGCAGTTCTTC.

The chain is built from TRBV5-1 and TRBJ1-1; D is ambiguous. The germline V gene has CDR1 SGHRS and CDR2 YFSETQ. The CDR3 totals 11 residues. V was shortened by 1 base and J by 7 bases, with 5 bases between the two germline ends. CDR3 nucleotides: TGCGCCAGCAGCTTGACCGGTGAAGCTTTCTTT. Amino acids: CASSLTGEAFF.

This chain uses TRBV6-2 or TRBV6-3 with TRBJ2-1; 10 bases map to TRBD2. Germline lookup yields CDR1 MNHEY and CDR2 SVGEGT. J was trimmed by 2 bases and V by 2 bases; bases with no gene match: 9. The CDR3 contains 18 residues. The CDR3 sequence is CASSYQGTSDYTYNEQFF. CDR3 bases: TGTGCCAGCAGTTACCAAGGGACTAGCGATTACACCTACAATGAGCAGTTCTTC.

V usage is TRBV4-3 and J usage is TRBJ2-7; D not resolved. Per the germline V gene, CDR1 is LGHNA and CDR2 is YSLEER. The V and J ends lost 5 bases and 0 bases respectively, with 11 bases between them. The CDR3 totals 14 residues. CDR3 amino acids: CASSSGGGSYEQYF. In nucleotides, the CDR3 is TGCGCCAGCAGCTCTGGTGGCGGCTCCTACGAGCAGTACTTC.

This clone was detected only once. The V gene is TRBV11-2, the J gene TRBJ2-2, with 11 nucleotides matching TRBD2. With 6 bases clipped from V and 6 bases from J, the junction kept 6 bases outside the gene matches. Per the germline V gene, CDR1 is SGHAT and CDR2 is FQNNGV. CDR3 size: 15 residues. CDR3 sequence (DNA): TGTGCCAGCAGACGACTAGCGGGGAGGGCCGGGGAGCTGTTTTTT. As protein: CASRRLAGRAGELFF.

This clone appeared a single time. The CDR3: CASSSAGSAKNIQYF. The CDR3 DNA reads TGTGCCAGCTCCTCCGCCGGGAGCGCCAAAAACATTCAGTACTTC. The rearrangement links TRBV18 to TRBJ2-4; TRBD2 is a possible D gene (6 bases). This CDR3 is built from 15 residues. The V end was cut by 6 bases, the J end by 1 base, with 13 bases between. CDR1 and CDR2 from the germline V gene are KGHSH and LQKENI.

This clone appeared a few times. The V gene is TRBV3-1 (or the pseudogene TRBV3-2), the J gene TRBJ1-2, with D perhaps TRBD1 (6 bases). The germline CDR1 and CDR2 sequences are LGHDT and YNNKEL (reference sequence). V shed 4 bases and J shed 4 bases, with 19 bases lying between them. The CDR3 runs to 16 residues. The chain's CDR3 is CASSRSLGGDPYGYTF. The CDR3 DNA follows: TGTGCCAGCAGCCGGAGTTTAGGGGGGGACCCCTATGGCTACACCTTC.

The rearrangement links TRBV5-1 to TRBJ2-1; 15 positions agree with TRBD2. This CDR3 has 20 amino acids. Germline values: CDR1 SGHRS, CDR2 YFSETQ. V gave up 4 bases and J gave up 7 bases; unmatched junction bases: 18. In DNA form, the CDR3 reads TGCGCCAGCAGCACCACCCGGACGGGACTAGCGGGAGGTTTGCCTAATGAGCAGTTCTTC. This sequence encodes CASSTTRTGLAGGLPNEQFF.

The rearrangement links TRBV28 to TRBJ1-3; D gene ambiguous. The CDR3 is 14 residues long. With 4 bases removed from V and 0 bases from J, the gap between germline ends came to 7 bases. Germline loops: CDR1 MDHEN, CDR2 SYDVKM. The CDR3 reads CASSYLLSGNTIYF. As DNA, the CDR3 is TGTGCCAGCAGTTATCTTCTCTCTGGAAACACCATATATTTT.

CDR3 region: CASSIWTRTDSGNTIYF. In nucleotides, the CDR3 is TGTGCCAGTAGTATTTGGACCCGGACAGACTCTGGAAACACCATATATTTT. The rearrangement uses TRBV19 and TRBJ1-3, with D perhaps matching TRBD1 (6 bases). The germline V gene has CDR1 LNHDA and CDR2 SQIVND (reference sequence). CDR3 length: 17 residues. Trimming took off 3 bases at V and 0 bases at J, with 15 bases between the two ends.

The chain carries TRBV6-5 and TRBJ2-3, with D possibly being TRBD1 (5 bases). V lost 7 bases, J lost 3 bases, and 11 bases lay in between. CDR1 is MNHEY and CDR2 is SVGAGI in the germline V gene. This CDR3 comprises 13 residues. Here the CDR3 reads CASMRTRTDTQYF. The CDR3 nucleotides are TGTGCCAGCATGCGGACAAGAACAGATACGCAGTATTTT.

The chain uses TRBV23-1 and TRBJ1-5, with 11 positions matching TRBD1. TRBV23-1 is annotated as an ORF whose role is uncertain. V dropped 4 bases and J dropped 2; count of bases not matched to a gene: 10. The CDR3 loop spans 18 amino acids. The CDR3 region has the DNA TGCGCCAGCAGTCCCTGCGGACAGGGGGCTTTTTGCAATCAGCCCCAGCATTTT. This sequence encodes CASSPCGQGAFCNQPQHF.

V is TRBV6-2 or TRBV6-3 and J is TRBJ2-2; 7 positions agree with TRBD1. V dropped 5 bases and J dropped 1; count of bases not matched to a gene: 4. Germline V gene lookup returns CDR1 MNHEY and CDR2 SVGEGT. The CDR3 runs to 15 residues. The CDR3 DNA reads TGTGCCAGCAGTAACAGGGGCCGGAACACCGGGGAGCTGTTTTTT. It codes for CASSNRGRNTGELFF.

The chain employs TRBV27 and TRBJ2-1, with 7 bases identical to TRBD2. CDR3 length: 16 amino acids. V was pared by 1 base and J by 0 bases, with 3 bases of the junction left unmatched. The germline CDR1 and CDR2 sequences are MNHEY and SMNVEV (reference sequence). The CDR3 coding sequence is TGTGCCAGCAGTTTATGGGGAGGGAACTCCTACAATGAGCAGTTCTTC. Its protein is CASSLWGGNSYNEQFF.

The CDR3 sequence is CSVGSGQGYGYTF. The CDR3 DNA follows: TGCAGCGTGGGCTCGGGACAGGGTTATGGCTACACCTTC. This chain connects TRBV29-1 to TRBJ1-2; 9 nucleotides line up with TRBD1. The ends lost 6 bases at V and 5 bases at J; junction bases unmatched: 7. Per germline, CDR1 SQVTM and CDR2 ANQGSEA. This CDR3 is 13 amino acids long.

CDR3 in DNA: TGTGCCATCAGTGGGAGTCAAGAGACCCAGTACTTC. It translates to CAISGSQETQYF. The chain uses TRBV10-3 and TRBJ2-5; D is unclear. The CDR3 spans 12 residues. CDR1 is ENHRY and CDR2 is SYGVKD in the germline V gene. Trimming shortened V by 4 bases and J by 2 bases, and 5 bases separated the two germline ends.

The V call is TRBV10-3, the J call TRBJ2-1; 11 nucleotides line up with TRBD2. The trim removed 5 bases at V and 7 bases at J, leaving 7 bases unmatched. This CDR3 has 15 residues. From germline, CDR1 is ENHRY and CDR2 SYGVKD. The CDR3 DNA follows: TGTGCCATCAGTTTACTAGCGGGAGCGGGGAATGAGCAGTTCTTC. Protein: CAISLLAGAGNEQFF.

V and J are TRBV2 and TRBJ1-5; 11 bases are shared with TRBD1. This CDR3 comprises 15 residues. V trimming: 4 bases; J trimming: 3 bases; junction bases outside the gene matches: 2. CDR1 is SNHLY, CDR2 FYNNEI, per germline. This CDR3 reads CASSGTGGSNQPQHF. CDR3 bases: TGTGCCAGCAGTGGGACAGGGGGCTCCAATCAGCCCCAGCATTTT.

The rearrangement links TRBV6-5 to TRBJ2-6; TRBD1 matches at 7 bases. From germline, CDR1 is MNHEY and CDR2 SVGAGI. This CDR3 region has 15 residues. The V segment lost 6 bases and the J segment 4 bases; nucleotides outside the gene matches: 6. The CDR3 nucleotides read TGTGCCAGCAGCCAGACAGGGTCGGGGGCCAACGTCCTGACTTTC. Translation gives CASSQTGSGANVLTF.

The chain joins TRBV5-1 to TRBJ2-7, with TRBD2 identical over 8 bases. CDR1 SGHRS and CDR2 YFSETQ come from the germline V gene. The CDR3 sequence is 15 residues long. J was trimmed by 2 bases and V by 1 base; bases with no gene match: 5. CDR3 DNA: TGCGCCAGCAGCTTGTATGGGCGGGAGGCCTACGAGCAGTACTTC. It is translated as CASSLYGREAYEQYF. The variable domain in full, completed from reference TRBV5-1 and TRBJ2-7, reads KAGVTQTPRYLIKTRGQQVTLSCSPISGHRSVSWYQQTPGQGLQFLFEYFSETQRNKGNFPGRFSGRQFSNSRSEMNVSTLELGDSALYLCASSLYGREAYEQYFGPGTRLTVT.

V usage is TRBV6-5 and J usage is TRBJ1-2; 9 bases align to TRBD1. This CDR3 comprises 15 residues. Germline CDR1 MNHEY, CDR2 SVGAGI. After removal of 0 bases from V and 6 bases from J, the junction contained 5 bases not matched to a gene. DNA for the CDR3: TGTGCCAGCAGTTACTCGAACAGGGGGCGAGATGGCTACACCTTC. It is translated as CASSYSNRGRDGYTF.